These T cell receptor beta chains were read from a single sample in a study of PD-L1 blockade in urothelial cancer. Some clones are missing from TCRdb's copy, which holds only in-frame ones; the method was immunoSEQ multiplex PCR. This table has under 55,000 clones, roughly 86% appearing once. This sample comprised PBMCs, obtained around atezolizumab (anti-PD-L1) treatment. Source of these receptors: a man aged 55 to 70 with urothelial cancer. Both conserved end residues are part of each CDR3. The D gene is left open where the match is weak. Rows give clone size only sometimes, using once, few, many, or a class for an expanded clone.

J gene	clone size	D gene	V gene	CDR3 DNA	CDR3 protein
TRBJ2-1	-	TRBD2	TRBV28	TGTGCCAGCAGTTTGGGGGGGACGAGGGGGTTCTTC	CASSLGGTRGFF
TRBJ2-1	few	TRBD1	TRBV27	TGTGCCAGCAACCGTCCCGGGACAGGGGACAATGAGCAGTTCTTC	CASNRPGTGDNEQFF
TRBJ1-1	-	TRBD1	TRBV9	TGTGCCAGCAGCGTAGGGGGGACAGGGGTAGGAAGAGCTTTCTTT	CASSVGGTGVGRAFF
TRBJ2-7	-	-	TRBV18	TGTGCCAGCTCACCGGCTCTCGATTACGAGCAGTACTTC	CASSPALDYEQYF
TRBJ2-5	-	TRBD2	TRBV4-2	TGTGCCAGCAGCCAGGGTCAGGGCGGGGGACAAGAGACCCAGTACTTC	CASSQGQGGGQETQYF
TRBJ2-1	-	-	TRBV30	TGTGCCTGGAGTGATCCAGGGATAATTTTTAATGAGCAGTTCTTC	CAWSDPGIIFNEQFF
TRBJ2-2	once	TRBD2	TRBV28	TGTGCCAGCAGCTCCGGGACTAGCGGGAGGGCCGGCGGGGAGCTGTTTTTT	CASSSGTSGRAGGELFF
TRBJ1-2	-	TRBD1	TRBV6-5	TGTGCCAGCAGACAGGGGGAAGGTGGCTACACCTTC	CASRQGEGGYTF
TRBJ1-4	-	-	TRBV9	TGTGCCAGCAGCGTAGATAGGGGCAGGAACGATGAAAAACTGTTTTTT	CASSVDRGRNDEKLFF
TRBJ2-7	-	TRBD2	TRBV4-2	TGTGCCAGCAGCCAAGAAGCGGGAACAGCGTTCTACTACGAGCAGTACTTC	CASSQEAGTAFYYEQYF
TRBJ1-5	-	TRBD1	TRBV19	TGTGCCAGTAGTATACAGGGGCAGGGGGCGTCCCAGCCCCAGCATTTT	CASSIQGQGASQPQHF
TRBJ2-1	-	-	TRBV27	TGTGCCAGCAGTCCCCGGTTTCAATACAATGAGCAGTTCTTC	CASSPRFQYNEQFF
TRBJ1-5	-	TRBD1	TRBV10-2	TGCGCCAGCAGTGCCGGGACAGATAGCAATCAGCCCCAGCATTTT	CASSAGTDSNQPQHF
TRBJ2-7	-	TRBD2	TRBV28	TGTGCCAGCACGGCTAGCGGGGGCCCTTCCTACGAGCAGTACTTC	CASTASGGPSYEQYF
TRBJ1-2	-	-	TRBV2	TGTGCCAGCAGGGGAGCGGGCCCGGGGATTTATGGCTACACCTTC	CASRGAGPGIYGYTF
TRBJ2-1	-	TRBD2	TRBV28	TGTGCCAGCAGTACAAGGACTAGCGGGGGGTTTAGCTCCTACAATGAGCAGTTCTTC	CASSTRTSGGFSSYNEQFF
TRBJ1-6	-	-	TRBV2	TGTGCCAGCAGTGAAGTTCCCCGTGGGGGCAGGGGTAATTCACCCCTCCACTTT	CASSEVPRGGRGNSPLHF
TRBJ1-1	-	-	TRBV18	TGTGCCAGCTCACCTACCTTGGCCGACAGTGAAGCTTTCTTT	CASSPTLADSEAFF
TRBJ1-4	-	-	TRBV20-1	TGCAGTGCTACAGGGGATGAAAAACTGTTTTTT	CSATGDEKLFF
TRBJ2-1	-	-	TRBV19	TGTGCCAGTAGTATCACGGGGGAGACACCCTACAATGAGCAGTTCTTC	CASSITGETPYNEQFF
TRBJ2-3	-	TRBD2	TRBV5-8	TGTGCCAGCAGACGTCTACTAGCGGGGGGACGAGATACGCAGTATTTT	CASRRLLAGGRDTQYF
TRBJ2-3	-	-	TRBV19	TGTGCCAGTAGTCTCGACGAGGGATATTCTACCACAGATACGCAGTATTTT	CASSLDEGYSTTDTQYF
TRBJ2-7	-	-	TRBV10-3	TGTGCCATCAGTGAGTCGGAAGCGGGCGTGAGCGAGCAGTACTTC	CAISESEAGVSEQYF
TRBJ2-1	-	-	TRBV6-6	TGTGCCAGCAGTTACAAGGAGGGTGCAAGGTCGGGTGAGCAGTTCTTC	CASSYKEGARSGEQFF
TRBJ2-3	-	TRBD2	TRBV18	TGTGCCAGCTCACCACCGGGACTAGCGGACAATACGCAGTATTTT	CASSPPGLADNTQYF
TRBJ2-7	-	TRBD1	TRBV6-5	TGTGCCAGCAGTACGGACAGGTTAGCCTACGAGCAGTACTTC	CASSTDRLAYEQYF
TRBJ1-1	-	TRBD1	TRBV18	TGTGCCAGCTCACTACTGGACAGGGACACTGAAGCTTTCTTT	CASSLLDRDTEAFF
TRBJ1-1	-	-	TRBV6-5	TGTGCCACCCAAAGAGGGTTAAACACTGAAGCTTTCTTT	CATQRGLNTEAFF
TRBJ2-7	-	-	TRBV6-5	TGTGCCAGCAGTTACTCGATTGGCAGGTCAAGGTACGAGCAGTACTTC	CASSYSIGRSRYEQYF
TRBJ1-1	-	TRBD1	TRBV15	TGTGCCACCAGCAGAATGACAGGGACTGAAGCTTTCTTT	CATSRMTGTEAFF
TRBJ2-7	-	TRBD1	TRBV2	TGTGCCAGCAGTGGAGACAGGGGAACCTACGAGCAGTACTTC	CASSGDRGTYEQYF
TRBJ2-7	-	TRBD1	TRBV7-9	TGTGCCAGCAGCTTAGCGGGACAGGGTACCTCCTACGAGCAGTACTTC	CASSLAGQGTSYEQYF
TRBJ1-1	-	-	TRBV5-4	TGTGCCAGCAGCTTGTCTGGGGGGGCCATGAACACTGAAGCTTTCTTT	CASSLSGGAMNTEAFF
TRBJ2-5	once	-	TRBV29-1	TGCAGCGGGGGACTTAGCGGCGAGACCCAGTACTTC	CSGGLSGETQYF
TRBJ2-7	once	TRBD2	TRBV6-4	TGTGCCAGCAGTGCTCAGGGACTACCCCGCTTC	CASSAQGLPRF
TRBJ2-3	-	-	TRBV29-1	TGCAGCGTTATCGACAGAACCCGGCGCGGGAATACGCAGTATTTT	CSVIDRTRRGNTQYF
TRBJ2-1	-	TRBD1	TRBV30	TGTGCCTGGAACCCGGGGACAGGTCCCATTGAGCAGTTCTTC	CAWNPGTGPIEQFF
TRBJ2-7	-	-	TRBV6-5	TGTGCCAGCAGTTACTCTGGCACAGGAACCTACGAGCAGTACTTC	CASSYSGTGTYEQYF
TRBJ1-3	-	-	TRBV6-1	TGTGCCACCACCGAGGCCCTCCTTGCGCCCATATATTTT	CATTEALLAPIYF
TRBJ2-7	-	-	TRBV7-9	TGTGCCAGCAGCCGACAGTTAAACTCCTACGAGCAGTACTTC	CASSRQLNSYEQYF
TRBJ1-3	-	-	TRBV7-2	TGTGCCAGCAGCTTAGGGACAGCAGGAAACACCATATATTTT	CASSLGTAGNTIYF
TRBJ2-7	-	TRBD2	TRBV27	TGTGCCAGCAGTTTTAGCGGGGGGTTCTCCTACGAGCAGTACTTC	CASSFSGGFSYEQYF
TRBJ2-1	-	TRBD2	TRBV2	TGTGCCAGCAAACCCTTTAGCGGGAAAGATGAGCAGTTCTTC	CASKPFSGKDEQFF
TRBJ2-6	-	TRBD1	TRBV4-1	TGCGCCAGCAGCCAGGAAGGACAGGGAGGCCCTGGGGCCAACGTCCTGACTTTC	CASSQEGQGGPGANVLTF
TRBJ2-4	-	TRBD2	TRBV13	TGTGCCAGCAGCTACCCCCCACTAGCGGGAATAGCCAAAAACATTCAGTACTTC	CASSYPPLAGIAKNIQYF
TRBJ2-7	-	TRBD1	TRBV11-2	TGTGCCAGCAGCTTAGATCTGGGACAGACCTACGAGCAGTACTTC	CASSLDLGQTYEQYF
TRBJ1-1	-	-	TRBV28	TGTGCCAGCAGTTTAACAGGTTCTAACACTGAAGCTTTCTTT	CASSLTGSNTEAFF
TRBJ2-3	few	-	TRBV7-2	TGTGCCAGCAGCTCCATATTCAGGGGCCGCACCTCAACAGATACGCAGTATTTT	CASSSIFRGRTSTDTQYF
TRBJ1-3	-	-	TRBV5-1	TGCGCCAGCAGTCAAAGGGACTCCGCTTCAGGAAACACCATATATTTT	CASSQRDSASGNTIYF
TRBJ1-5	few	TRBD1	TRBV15	TGTGCCACCAGCAGGGAGGGACAGCGAAATCAGCCCCAGCATTTT	CATSREGQRNQPQHF
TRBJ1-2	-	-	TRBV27	TGTGCCAGCAGTTTACGGTCTAACTATGGCTACACCTTC	CASSLRSNYGYTF
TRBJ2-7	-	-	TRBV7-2	TGTGCCAGCAGCTGGGCGCTATCGGGGGTGAACGAGCAGTACTTC	CASSWALSGVNEQYF
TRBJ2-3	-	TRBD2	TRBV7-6	TGTGCCAGCAGCCTCCCCGGACTAGCGGGAGGGTACACAGATACGCAGTATTTT	CASSLPGLAGGYTDTQYF
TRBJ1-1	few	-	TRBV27	TGTGCCAGCAGTTCTCCAGGACGGGGAAACACTGAAGCTTTCTTT	CASSSPGRGNTEAFF
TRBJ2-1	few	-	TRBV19	TGTGCCAGTAGTCTTTCCGCGACTCGCGTGTTCTATGAGCAGTTCTTC	CASSLSATRVFYEQFF
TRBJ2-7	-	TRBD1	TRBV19	TGTGCCAGTAGTCTGACCGGACAGGAGTACTACGAGCAGTACTTC	CASSLTGQEYYEQYF
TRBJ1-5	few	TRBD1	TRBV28	TGTGCCAGCAGGGTACAGGGGGGGAACAATCAGCCCCAGCATTTT	CASRVQGGNNQPQHF
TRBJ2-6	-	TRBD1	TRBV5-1	TGCGCCAGCAGCTTGGGAGACAGGGGTACCGGGGCCAACGTCCTGACTTTC	CASSLGDRGTGANVLTF
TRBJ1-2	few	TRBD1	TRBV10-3	TGTGCCGCAGGGGGGCCGGGTGGCTACACCTTC	CAAGGPGGYTF